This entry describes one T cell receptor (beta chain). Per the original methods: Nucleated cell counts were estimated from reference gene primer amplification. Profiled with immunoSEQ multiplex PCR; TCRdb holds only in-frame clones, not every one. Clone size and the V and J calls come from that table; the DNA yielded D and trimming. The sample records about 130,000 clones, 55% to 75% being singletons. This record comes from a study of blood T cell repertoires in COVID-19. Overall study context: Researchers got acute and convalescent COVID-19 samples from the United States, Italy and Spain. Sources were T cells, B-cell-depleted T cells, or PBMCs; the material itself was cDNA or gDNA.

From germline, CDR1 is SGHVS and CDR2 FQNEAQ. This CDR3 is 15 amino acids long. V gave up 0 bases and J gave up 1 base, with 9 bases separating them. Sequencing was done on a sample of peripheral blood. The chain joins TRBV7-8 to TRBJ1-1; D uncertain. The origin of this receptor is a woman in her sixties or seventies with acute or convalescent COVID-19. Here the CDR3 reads CASSLAYSRNTEAFF. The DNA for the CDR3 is TGTGCCAGCAGCTTAGCGTATTCCAGGAACACTGAAGCTTTCTTT.